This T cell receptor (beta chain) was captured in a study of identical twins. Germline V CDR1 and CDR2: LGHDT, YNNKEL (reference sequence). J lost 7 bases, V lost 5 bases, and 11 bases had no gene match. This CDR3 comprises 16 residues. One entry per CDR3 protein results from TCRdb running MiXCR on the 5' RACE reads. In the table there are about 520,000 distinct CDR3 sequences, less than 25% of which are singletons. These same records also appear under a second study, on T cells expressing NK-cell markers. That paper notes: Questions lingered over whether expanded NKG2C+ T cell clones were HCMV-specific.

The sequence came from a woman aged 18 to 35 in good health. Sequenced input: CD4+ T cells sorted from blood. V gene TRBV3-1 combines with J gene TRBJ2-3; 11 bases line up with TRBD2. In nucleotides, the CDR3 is TGTGCCAGCAGCTCCCCCCTACTAGCGGGAGAATATACGCAGTATTTT. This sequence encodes CASSSPLLAGEYTQYF.